The present T cell receptor beta chain was sequenced within a study of siplizumab effects on memory and regulatory T cells (dated by TCRdb to the late 2010s). Some background on the complete study: The study examined how the anti-CD2 antibody siplizumab affects alloreactive T-cell subsets in allogeneic mixed lymphocyte reactions built from human PBMCs. Overall study results and their limits: Because sequences at frequencies below about 10^-5 were poorly captured, only a minor fraction of alloreactive clones could be mapped back to unstimulated subsets. Whether proliferating Tregs from siplizumab cultures were suppressive was not functionally confirmed. Unstimulated naive T cells appeared more diverse than memory T cells, and naive cells seemed to contribute substantially to the alloresponse. Among mappable alloreactive CD4+ clones, the Treg-derived fraction averaged around 69% with siplizumab versus 25% to 30% in control reactions. For roughly 75-96% of proliferating CD4+ or CD8+ clones, no naive or memory phenotype could be assigned. Siplizumab significantly reduced the cumulative frequency of alloreactive sequences traceable to unstimulated CD4+ memory T cells.

Libraries were constructed by the immunoSEQ multiplex PCR assay. The deep sequencing platform assayed 80,000 to 100,000 TCR templates per sample. Genomic DNA extracted from sorted T cells was used for TCRbeta CDR3 sequencing. The study's processing was this. The R programming language was used for clonal analysis of the TCRbeta CDR3 data. Alloreactive CD4+ and CD8+ clones were identified by comparing unstimulated samples to CFSE-low samples taken after the reaction. Regulatory or non-regulatory origin was assigned to alloreactive CD4+ clones by matching of sequences to sorted unstimulated Treg and non-Treg repertoires. The table was pulled from immuneACCESS by TCRdb, which kept in-frame rearrangements only. Such tables lose some clones; where checked, under half of the loss comes from unresolved V genes, and the rest has no known cause. The D gene and trimming were derived from the DNA, and the V and J assignments and clone size from that table. Here the sample has about 120,000 clones; approximately 94% occur a single time. The top ten constitute roughly 1.5% of the sample.

Turning to this clone: Its antigen specificity is not known. One base away there is no much larger clone; base qualities are not given.

The V and J ends are trimmed by 7 bases and 0 bases, leaving 12 bases between them. Inclusive of the bounding cysteine and phenylalanine, the CDR3 is 13 residues long. The kept DNA is CDR3 alone, 39 bases in frame from the first base. CDR1 and CDR2, per the germline V gene, are SQVTM and ANQGSEA. TCRbeta CDR3 sequencing was performed on sorted unstimulated T cells and on proliferating T cells recovered from mixed lymphocyte reactions. Fresh whole blood from 9 to 11 HLA-typed healthy donors was used to isolate PBMCs. To map where alloreactive clones came from, unstimulated CD4+ non-regulatory T cells were FACS-sorted.

This sequence was found in a human donor in good health. Recombination connected TRBV29-1 to TRBJ2-5; the D gene could be either TRBD1 or TRBD2, each agreeing at 5 bases. The source material was non-Treg CD4+ T cells sorted from blood. Sample cell subset or site, as interpreted from the label and publication: FACS-sorted unstimulated CD4+ non-regulatory T cells. CDR3 sequence: CSAGRDHQETQYF. The nucleotide sequence reads as follows: TGCAGCGCGGGACGGGACCACCAAGAGACCCAGTACTTC.